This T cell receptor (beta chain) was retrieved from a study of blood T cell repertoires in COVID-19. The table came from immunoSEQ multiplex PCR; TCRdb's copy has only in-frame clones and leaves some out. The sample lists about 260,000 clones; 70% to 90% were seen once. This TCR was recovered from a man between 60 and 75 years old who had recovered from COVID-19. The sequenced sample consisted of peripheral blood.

Written as DNA, the CDR3 is TGTGCCTCCGCTGGGGCGGGGGAGACCCAGTACTTC. Translating gives CASAGAGETQYF. V and J are TRBV30 and TRBJ2-5; TRBD2 might be the D (6 bases). The CDR3 runs to 12 residues. The germline CDR1 and CDR2 sequences are GTSNPN and SVGIG (reference sequence). The ends were cut back, 7 bases at V and 5 bases at J, with 14 bases in the middle.